The TCR beta chain described here comes from a study of OX40 agonist ivuxolimab in advanced cancers. TCRdb's table, derived via immunoSEQ multiplex PCR, lists solely in-frame clones and lacks some. Of about 49,000 clones in the sample, nearly 80% are singletons; the top ten hold roughly 7.9%. The V segment lost 9 bases and the J segment 2 bases; nucleotides outside the gene matches: 6. From germline, CDR1 is LNHDA and CDR2 SQIVND (reference sequence). This CDR3 has 14 residues. V gene TRBV19 combines with J gene TRBJ1-3; TRBD1 agrees at 8 bases. This TCR was sampled from an adult with an advanced solid tumor such as melanoma, head and neck, liver or kidney cancer. Sequenced here: CD4+ or CD8+ T cells sorted from blood, sampled in a trial of the OX40 agonist ivuxolimab. The CDR3 DNA follows: TGTGCCAGCCACCGACAGGGGCCTGGAAACACCATATATTTT. Protein sequence: CASHRQGPGNTIYF.